This T cell receptor (beta chain) was captured in a study of monozygotic twins with inflammatory bowel disease. Study-level findings and limits: IBD-affected twins scored below their healthy co-twins in TCRbeta diversity (inverse Simpson). The sharing of clonotypes with others was lower in IBD patients than in healthy twins, especially with disease activity.

Every TCR library consumed roughly 3,500 ng of total RNA. The UMIs contained a 6-nucleotide sample barcode. They were added by template switching during cDNA synthesis. TCRdb reprocessed the 5' RACE reads; each CDR3 protein has one entry and no DNA is given. The sample data list more than 300,000 distinct CDR3 sequences. Concerning this clonotype itself: The antigen remains unidentified.

The CDR3 totals 14 residues. The germline CDR1 and CDR2 sequences are SGHRS and YFSETQ. The clonotype comes from a human donor with ulcerative colitis or Crohn's disease, or a healthy co-twin of an affected twin (not recorded which). V and J are TRBV5-1 and TRBJ2-1; as DNA is missing, the TRBD1 call by TCRdb cannot be tested. Input material: blood. CDR3 region: CASSLVVGVNEQFF.